This T cell receptor beta chain was identified in a study of identical twins. The CDR3 runs 13 residues. Trimming shortened V by 9 bases and J by 3 bases, and 14 bases separated the two germline ends. Germline assignment: CDR1 LNHDA and CDR2 SQIVND (reference sequence). MiXCR was run by TCRdb on the 5' RACE reads, yielding one entry per CDR3 protein. The sample holds approximately 1.8 million distinct CDR3 sequences, around 33% seen once. This TCR derives from a newborn girl in good health. The chain has TRBV19 and TRBJ1-2, with D tentatively TRBD1 (6 bases). The sequenced sample was cord blood. DNA of the CDR3: TGTGCCAGACGGACAGAGGGGGACTATGGCTACACCTTC. Amino acid sequence: CARRTEGDYGYTF.